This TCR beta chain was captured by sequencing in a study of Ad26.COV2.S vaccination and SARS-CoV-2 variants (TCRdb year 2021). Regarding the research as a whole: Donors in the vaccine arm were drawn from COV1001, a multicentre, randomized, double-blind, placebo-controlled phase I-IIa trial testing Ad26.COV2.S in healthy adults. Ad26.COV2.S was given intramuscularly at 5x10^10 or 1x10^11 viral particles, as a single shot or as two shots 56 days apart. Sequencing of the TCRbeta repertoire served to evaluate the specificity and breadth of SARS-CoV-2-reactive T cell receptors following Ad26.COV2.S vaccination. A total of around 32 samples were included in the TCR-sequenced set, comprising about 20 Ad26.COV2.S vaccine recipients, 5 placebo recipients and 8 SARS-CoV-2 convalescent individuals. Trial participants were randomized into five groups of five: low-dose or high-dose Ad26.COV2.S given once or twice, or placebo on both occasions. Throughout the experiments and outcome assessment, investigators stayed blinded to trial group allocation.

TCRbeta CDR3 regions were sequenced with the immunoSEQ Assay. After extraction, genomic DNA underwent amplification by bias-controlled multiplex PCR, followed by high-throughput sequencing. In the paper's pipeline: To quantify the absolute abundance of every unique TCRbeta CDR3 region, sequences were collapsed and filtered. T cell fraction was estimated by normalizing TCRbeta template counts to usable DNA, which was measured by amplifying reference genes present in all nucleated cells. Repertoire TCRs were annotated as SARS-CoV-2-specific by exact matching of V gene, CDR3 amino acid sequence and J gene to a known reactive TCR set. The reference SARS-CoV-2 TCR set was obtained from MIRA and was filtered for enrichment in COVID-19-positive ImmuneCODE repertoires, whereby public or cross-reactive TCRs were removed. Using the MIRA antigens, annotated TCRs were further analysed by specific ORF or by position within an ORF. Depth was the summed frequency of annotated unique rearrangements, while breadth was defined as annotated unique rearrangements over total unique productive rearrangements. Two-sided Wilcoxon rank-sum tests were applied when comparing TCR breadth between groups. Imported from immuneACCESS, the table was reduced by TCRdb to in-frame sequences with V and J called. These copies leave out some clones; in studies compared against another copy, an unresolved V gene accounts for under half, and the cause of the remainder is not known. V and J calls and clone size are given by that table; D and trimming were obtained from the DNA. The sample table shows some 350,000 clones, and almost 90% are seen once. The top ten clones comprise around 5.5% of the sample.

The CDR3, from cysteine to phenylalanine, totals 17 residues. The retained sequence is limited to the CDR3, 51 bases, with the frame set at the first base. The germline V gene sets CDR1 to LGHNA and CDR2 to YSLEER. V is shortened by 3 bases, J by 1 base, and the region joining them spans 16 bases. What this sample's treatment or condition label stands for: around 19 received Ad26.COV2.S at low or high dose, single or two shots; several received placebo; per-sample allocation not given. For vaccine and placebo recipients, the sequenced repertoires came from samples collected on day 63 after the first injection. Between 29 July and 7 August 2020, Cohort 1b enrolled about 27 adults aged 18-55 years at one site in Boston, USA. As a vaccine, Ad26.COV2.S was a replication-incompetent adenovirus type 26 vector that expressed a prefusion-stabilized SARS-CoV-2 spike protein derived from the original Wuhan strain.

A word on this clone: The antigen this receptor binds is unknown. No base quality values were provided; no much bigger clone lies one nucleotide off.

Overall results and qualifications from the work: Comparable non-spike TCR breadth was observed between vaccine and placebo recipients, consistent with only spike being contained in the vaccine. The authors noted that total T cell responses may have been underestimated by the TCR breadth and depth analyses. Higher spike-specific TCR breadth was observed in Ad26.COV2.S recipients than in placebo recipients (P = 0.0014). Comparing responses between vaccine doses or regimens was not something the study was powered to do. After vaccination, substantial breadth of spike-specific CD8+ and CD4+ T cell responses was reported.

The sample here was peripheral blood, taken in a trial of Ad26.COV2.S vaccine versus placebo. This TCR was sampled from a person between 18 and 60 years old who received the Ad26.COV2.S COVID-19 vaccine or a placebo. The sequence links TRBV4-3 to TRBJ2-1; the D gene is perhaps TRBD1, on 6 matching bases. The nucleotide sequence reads TGCGCCAGCAGCCACTCCCCAACCAGGGGATCCTACAATGAGCAGTTCTTC. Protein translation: CASSHSPTRGSYNEQFF.